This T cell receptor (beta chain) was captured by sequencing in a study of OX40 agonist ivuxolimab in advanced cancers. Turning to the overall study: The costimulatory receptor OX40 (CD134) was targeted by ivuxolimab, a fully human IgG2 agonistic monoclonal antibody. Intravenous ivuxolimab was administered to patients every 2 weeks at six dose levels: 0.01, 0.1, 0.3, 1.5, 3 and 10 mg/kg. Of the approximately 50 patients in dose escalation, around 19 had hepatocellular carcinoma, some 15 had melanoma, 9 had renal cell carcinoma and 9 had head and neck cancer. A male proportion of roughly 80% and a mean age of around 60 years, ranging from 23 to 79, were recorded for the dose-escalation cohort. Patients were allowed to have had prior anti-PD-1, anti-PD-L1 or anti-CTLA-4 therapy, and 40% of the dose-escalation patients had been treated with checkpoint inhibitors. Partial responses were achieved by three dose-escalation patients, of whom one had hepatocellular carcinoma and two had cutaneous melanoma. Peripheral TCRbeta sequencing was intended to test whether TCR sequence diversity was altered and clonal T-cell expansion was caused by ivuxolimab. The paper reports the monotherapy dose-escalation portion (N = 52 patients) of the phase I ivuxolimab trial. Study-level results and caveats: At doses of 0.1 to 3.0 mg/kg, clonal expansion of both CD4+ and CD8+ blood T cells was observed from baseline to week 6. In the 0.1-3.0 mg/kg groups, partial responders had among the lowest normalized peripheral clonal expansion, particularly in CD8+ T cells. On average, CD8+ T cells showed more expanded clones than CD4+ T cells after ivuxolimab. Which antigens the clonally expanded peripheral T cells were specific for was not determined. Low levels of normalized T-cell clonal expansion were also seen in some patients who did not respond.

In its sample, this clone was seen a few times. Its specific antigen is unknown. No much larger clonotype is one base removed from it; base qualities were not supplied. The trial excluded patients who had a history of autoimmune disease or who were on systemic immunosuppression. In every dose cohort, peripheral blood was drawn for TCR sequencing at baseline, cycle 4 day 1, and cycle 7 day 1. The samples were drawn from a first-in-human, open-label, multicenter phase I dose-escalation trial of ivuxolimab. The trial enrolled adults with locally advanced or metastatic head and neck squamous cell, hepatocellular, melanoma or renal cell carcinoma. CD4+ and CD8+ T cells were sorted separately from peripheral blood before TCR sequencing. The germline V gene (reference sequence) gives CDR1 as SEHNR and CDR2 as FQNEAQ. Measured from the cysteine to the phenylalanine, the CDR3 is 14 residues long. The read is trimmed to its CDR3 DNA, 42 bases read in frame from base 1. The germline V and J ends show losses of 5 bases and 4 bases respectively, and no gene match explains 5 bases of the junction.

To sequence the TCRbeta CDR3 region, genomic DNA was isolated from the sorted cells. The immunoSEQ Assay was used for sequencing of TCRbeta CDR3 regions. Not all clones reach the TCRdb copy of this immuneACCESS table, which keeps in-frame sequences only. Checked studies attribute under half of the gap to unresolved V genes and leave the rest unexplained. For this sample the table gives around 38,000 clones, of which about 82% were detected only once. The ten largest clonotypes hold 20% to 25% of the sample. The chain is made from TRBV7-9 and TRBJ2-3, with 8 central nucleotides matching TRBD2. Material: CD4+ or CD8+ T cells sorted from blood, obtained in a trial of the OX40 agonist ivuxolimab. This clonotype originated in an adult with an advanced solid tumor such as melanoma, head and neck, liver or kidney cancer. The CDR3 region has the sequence CASSRSGTSDTQYF. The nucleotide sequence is TGTGCCAGCAGCCGTAGCGGGACTTCAGATACGCAGTATTTT.